Listed here are 18 T cell receptor beta chains from one sample, sequenced in a study of OX40 agonist ivuxolimab in advanced cancers. Sequencing was performed with immunoSEQ multiplex PCR; in TCRdb, only in-frame clones are kept and a portion is missing. The table shows 80,000 to 100,000 clones, with roughly 87% occurring only once. Sample: CD4+ or CD8+ T cells sorted from blood, taken in a trial of the OX40 agonist ivuxolimab. The receptors originated from an adult with an advanced solid tumor such as melanoma, head and neck, liver or kidney cancer.

This chain links TRBV5-1 with TRBJ1-3; TRBD1 matches at 7 bases. This CDR3 spans 14 amino acids. The junction had 1 base not matched to a gene; V was cut back by 0 bases and J by 4 bases. Germline V gene data show CDR1 as SGHRS and CDR2 as YFSETQ. The CDR3: CASSLGDRGNTIYF. DNA of the CDR3: TGCGCCAGCAGCTTGGGGGACAGAGGAAACACCATATATTTT.

This chain uses TRBV9 with TRBJ1-2; TRBD1 might be the D (5 bases). Trimming took 0 bases from V and 5 from J, leaving 17 bases between them. The CDR3 extends over 16 amino acids. Germline CDR1 is SGDLS and CDR2 is YYNGEE. CDR3 loop: CASSVDLGGSTYGYTF. In DNA, the CDR3 is TGTGCCAGCAGCGTAGACCTCGGGGGGTCCACGTATGGCTACACCTTC.

In this sample, this clone turned up a few times. The chain couples TRBV30 to TRBJ1-1; D gene unclear. CDR3 length: 14 residues. Germline CDR1 GTSNPN, CDR2 SVGIG (reference sequence). V was cut by 0 bases and J by 1 base, with 9 bases left in between. CDR3 sequence reads: CAWSVFGRNTEAFF. In DNA form, the CDR3 reads TGTGCCTGGAGTGTTTTCGGCAGGAACACTGAAGCTTTCTTT.

The CDR3 loop reads CASQYWGYQETQYF. As DNA, the CDR3 is TGTGCCAGCCAGTATTGGGGGTACCAAGAGACCCAGTACTTC. This sequence joins TRBV2 and TRBJ2-5; D may be TRBD1 or TRBD2 (5 bases each). V was shortened by 8 bases and J by 0 bases, with 13 bases between the two germline ends. Germline CDR1 SNHLY, CDR2 FYNNEI. This CDR3 is 14 amino acids long.

V is TRBV4-2 and J is TRBJ1-3; the D gene is possibly TRBD1 (5 bases). Trimming took 0 bases from V and 0 from J, leaving 15 bases between them. The germline gives CDR1 LGHNA, CDR2 YNFKEQ. This CDR3 comprises 18 residues. CDR3 nucleotide sequence: TGTGCCAGCAGCCAAGATGACCACAGGCCCTCCTCTGGAAACACCATATATTTT. As protein: CASSQDDHRPSSGNTIYF.

This CDR3 reads CASSLMEGGEQYF. CDR3 coding DNA: TGTGCCAGCAGCTTGATGGAGGGGGGAGAGCAGTACTTC. This sequence joins TRBV11-3 and TRBJ2-7; the D gene could be TRBD1 or TRBD2 (6 bases each). V lost 3 bases and J 7 bases, leaving 13 bases between the germline ends. The germline CDR1 and CDR2 sequences are SGHNT and YENEEA. CDR3 size: 13 residues.

This CDR3 is CATSDARGRGTQYF. CDR3 nucleotides: TGTGCCACCAGCGATGCCAGGGGGAGGGGGACCCAGTACTTC. This sequence joins TRBV15 and TRBJ2-5; D is perhaps TRBD1 or TRBD2 (7 bases each). CDR1 LNHNV and CDR2 YYDKDF come from the germline V gene (reference sequence). This CDR3 is 14 amino acids long. V lost 5 bases, J lost 7 bases, and 17 bases lay in between.

The V call is TRBV5-1, the J call TRBJ2-5; the match to TRBD1 covers 7 bases. Germline V gene data show CDR1 as SGHRS and CDR2 as YFSETQ. The CDR3 totals 15 residues. The junction had 6 bases not matched to a gene; V was cut back by 3 bases and J by 1 base. The CDR3 DNA reads TGCGCCAGCAGCTCAACCCGACAGGGCCAAGAGACCCAGTACTTC. Its protein is CASSSTRQGQETQYF.

The CDR3 loop reads CAGGRTGTREKLFF. The DNA for the CDR3 is TGTGCCGGGGGCCGGACAGGGACTCGAGAAAAACTGTTTTTT. This sequence joins TRBV6-1 and TRBJ1-4; 8 positions agree with TRBD1. Germline CDR1 is MNHNS and CDR2 is SASEGT. The J segment lost 8 bases and the V segment lost 11 bases, leaving 13 bases of the junction unmatched. The CDR3 runs 14 residues.

The genes are TRBV5-8 and TRBJ1-2; D is ambiguous. Germline V gives CDR1 SGHTS, CDR2 YDEGEE. V was shortened by 0 bases and J by 8 bases, with 11 bases between the two germline ends. The CDR3 totals 13 residues. In DNA form, the CDR3 reads TGTGCCAGCAGCTTGGCGGGTTTCGGCGGCTACACCTTC. Protein product: CASSLAGFGGYTF.

Only one count was recorded for this clone. The same CDR3 also results from other DNA sequences found in this sample. V and J are TRBV18 and TRBJ2-1; D may be TRBD1 (5 bases). With 3 bases removed from V and 0 bases from J, the gap between germline ends came to 12 bases. CDR1 and CDR2 from the germline V gene are KGHSH and LQKENI. The CDR3 runs 16 residues. The CDR3: CASSPPTGSSYNEQFF. The CDR3 coding sequence is TGTGCCAGCTCACCGCCTACAGGTAGCTCCTACAATGAGCAGTTCTTC.

This sequence joins TRBV27 and TRBJ1-1, with D possibly being TRBD1 (6 bases). Germline CDR1 and CDR2: MNHEY and SMNVEV (reference sequence). This CDR3 has 14 residues. Trimming took off 3 bases at V and 5 bases at J, with 13 bases between the two ends. The DNA for the CDR3 is TGTGCCAGCAGTTTCTCCGCAGGGGTGACTGAAGCTTTCTTT. Protein sequence: CASSFSAGVTEAFF.

This chain joins TRBV6-4 and TRBJ1-6; D not certain. V was clipped by 11 bases and J by 9 bases, with 11 bases between them. This CDR3 has 11 amino acids. Germline CDR1 reads MRHNA; CDR2 reads SNTAGT. CDR3 amino acids: CAPGPSSPLHF. The CDR3 bases are TGTGCCCCCGGACCGAGTTCACCCCTCCACTTT.

This chain connects TRBV5-1 to TRBJ2-1, with 13 nucleotides matching TRBD2. Germline V gene lookup returns CDR1 SGHRS and CDR2 YFSETQ. J gave up 10 bases and V 4 bases, and 5 bases lay outside the gene matches. The CDR3 has 14 amino acids. The CDR3 DNA sequence: TGCGCCAGCAGCGTCGGGACTAGCGGGGAAGAGCAGTTCTTC. Translation: CASSVGTSGEEQFF.

The chain uses TRBV5-6 and TRBJ1-2; the D gene is possibly TRBD1 (5 bases). Germline CDR1 and CDR2: SGHDT and YYEEEE. The V end was cut by 0 bases, the J end by 0 bases, with 12 bases between. There are 16 residues in the CDR3. The chain's CDR3 is CASSLGRVWSNYGYTF. In DNA form, the CDR3 reads TGTGCCAGCAGCTTGGGCAGGGTTTGGTCTAACTATGGCTACACCTTC.

The sample holds a few counts of this clone. This sequence joins TRBV4-1 and TRBJ2-3; 9 bases align to TRBD2. V was clipped by 1 base and J by 7 bases; unmatched bases: 15. Germline V gives CDR1 MGHRA, CDR2 YSYEKL. The CDR3 length is 18 residues. Written as DNA, the CDR3 is TGCGCCAGCAGCCAAGCAGGACTAGGCGCGGGGGGGCCAAATACGCAGTATTTT. This translates into CASSQAGLGAGGPNTQYF.

This chain joins TRBV18 and TRBJ1-3; D not resolved. The CDR3 extends over 13 amino acids. Trimming shortened V by 1 base and J by 0 bases, and 1 base separated the two germline ends. Germline lookup yields CDR1 KGHSH and CDR2 LQKENI. CDR3 residues: CASSPRSGNTIYF. The CDR3 DNA is TGTGCCAGCTCACCACGCTCTGGAAACACCATATATTTT. Based on the CDR3 plus reference TRBV18 and TRBJ1-3, the full variable domain is NAGVMQNPRHLVRRRGQEARLRCSPMKGHSHVYWYRQLPEEGLKFMVYLQKENIIDESGMPKERFSAEFPKEGPSILRIQQVVRGDSAAYFCASSPRSGNTIYFGEGSWLTVV.

The V and J genes are TRBV7-6 and TRBJ2-3, with 9 nucleotides matching TRBD2. This CDR3 has 16 amino acids. Per the germline V gene, CDR1 is SGHVS and CDR2 is FNYEAQ. V shed 1 base and J 0 bases; nucleotides not matched to a gene: 2. The CDR3 DNA is TGTGCCAGCAGCTTAGGGCGGGGGGGAAGCACAGATACGCAGTATTTT. This codes for CASSLGRGGSTDTQYF.